This T cell receptor (beta chain) was sequenced for a study of tumor-infiltrating lymphocytes in primary liver carcinoma. The CDR3 sequence is 15 residues long. From roughly 470 ng total RNA, TCR beta cDNA was generated with a primer in the constant region. Three-round nested multiplex PCR performed with slightly modified ARM-PCR produced the TCR beta libraries. TRBV1-TRBV30 forward primers paired with a C-beta reverse primer drove the first two PCR rounds, ten to eleven cycles each. One entry per CDR3 protein results from TCRdb running MiXCR on the multiplex PCR reads. The sample yields 300,000 to 400,000 distinct CDR3 sequences, 60% to 80% seen once. RNA was extracted from whole blood without cell sorting, alongside germline DNA. A note on this clonotype: This may arise from a read error, as a much more abundant clone is one base away.

The sequence was collected from a man aged 40-55 years with primary liver carcinoma and hepatitis B virus infection. Sample: peripheral blood. The V call is TRBV12-3 or TRBV12-4, the J call TRBJ1-2, with D perhaps matching TRBD1 (5 bases). The CDR3 is CARSLGVGTIYGYTF. Written as DNA, the CDR3 is TGTGCCAGGAGTTTAGGGGTCGGGACTATCTATGGCTACACCTTC.